A single sample gave rise to the 10 T cell receptor beta chains below, sequenced in a study of shared clonotypes between healthy human individuals. The table came from immunoSEQ multiplex PCR; TCRdb's copy has only in-frame clones and leaves some out. Here the sample spans 2.5 million or so clones, just over 90% being singletons. The specimen sequenced was naive CD4+ T cells sorted from blood. The subset: CD45RA+ positively selected. The receptor source for this set is a man younger than 35 in good health.

The CDR3 sequence: CASSLNLPSTDTQYF. The CDR3 region has the DNA TGTGCCAGCAGCTTGAACCTTCCTAGCACAGATACGCAGTATTTT. The chain has TRBV7-9 and TRBJ2-3; unclear D gene. V gave up 3 bases and J gave up 0 bases, with 10 bases separating them. Germline lookup yields CDR1 SEHNR and CDR2 FQNEAQ (reference sequence). The CDR3 runs to 15 residues.

This chain joins TRBV13 and TRBJ2-7, with TRBD1 matching over 11 bases. The junction had 6 bases not matched to a gene; V was cut back by 6 bases and J by 2 bases. Germline V gene data show CDR1 as PRHDT and CDR2 as FYEKMQ (reference sequence). The CDR3 loop spans 15 amino acids. The CDR3 bases are TGTGCCAGCAGACAGGGGGGACAGGGGGCCTACGAGCAGTACTTC. It is translated as CASRQGGQGAYEQYF.

The CDR3 region is CASREDSGSSYEQYF. The CDR3 DNA reads TGTGCCAGTAGGGAAGACAGTGGGAGCTCCTACGAGCAGTACTTC. The chain links TRBV19 to TRBJ2-7; D may correspond to TRBD1 or TRBD2 (5 bases each). This CDR3 has 15 amino acids. V lost 6 bases, J lost 0 bases, and 15 bases lay in between. In germline, CDR1 is LNHDA, CDR2 SQIVND (reference sequence).

About this clone: Other DNA sequences in the sample encode the same CDR3. This chain links TRBV6-5 with TRBJ1-5, with no clear D. Germline loops: CDR1 MNHEY, CDR2 SVGAGI. Deletions cut 3 bases from V and 3 bases from J, with 6 bases between. This CDR3 comprises 13 residues. In DNA form, the CDR3 reads TGTGCCAGCAGTTATTCCCTCAATCAGCCCCAGCATTTT. This sequence encodes CASSYSLNQPQHF.

CDR3 nucleotide sequence: TGTGCCAGCAGGGGACTCGGGACAGATAACACCGGGGAGCTGTTTTTT. Its protein is CASRGLGTDNTGELFF. The rearrangement links TRBV7-6 to TRBJ2-2; tentatively, D is TRBD1 (7 bases). Trimming removed 6 bases at V and 2 bases at J, with 16 bases between. CDR3 length: 16 amino acids. The V gene's germline CDR1 is SGHVS and CDR2 FNYEAQ.

There are a few counts of this clone. CDR3 in amino acids: CSVVQGNLAGQPQHF. For the CDR3, the DNA is TGCAGCGTTGTTCAGGGGAATTTAGCAGGTCAGCCCCAGCATTTT. The rearrangement joins TRBV29-1 to TRBJ1-5; possible D gene TRBD1, 6 bases. This CDR3 comprises 15 residues. Trimming removed 4 bases at V and 6 bases at J, with 19 bases between. Germline CDR1 is SQVTM and CDR2 is ANQGSEA.

The rearrangement joins TRBV6-6 to TRBJ1-2; 8 bases are a match to TRBD1. The CDR3 runs to 15 residues. Germline lookup yields CDR1 MNHNY and CDR2 SVGAGI (reference sequence). V shed 2 bases, J shed 4 bases, and the junction held 6 bases outside the gene matches. The CDR3 bases are TGTGCCAGCAGTTACGCAGGGGGCGCGGGCTATGGCTACACCTTC. This codes for CASSYAGGAGYGYTF.

Comments on this clone: This specimen includes other DNA sequences encoding the same CDR3. In DNA form, the CDR3 reads TGTGCCAGCAGCTCCCCTTCCGATACGCAGTATTTT. Translation gives CASSSPSDTQYF. The J gene is TRBJ2-3, the V gene TRBV7-8; no clear D. The germline V and J ends were trimmed by 4 bases and 6 bases, with 8 bases remaining between them. The CDR3 extends over 12 amino acids. CDR1 is SGHVS, CDR2 FQNEAQ, per germline.

For this clone: Different DNA sequences within this sample yield the same CDR3. V is TRBV18 and J is TRBJ1-2; no clear D. Trimming took off 1 base at V and 1 base at J, with 4 bases between the two ends. The CDR3 loop spans 13 amino acids. The germline CDR1 and CDR2 sequences are KGHSH and LQKENI. The chain's CDR3 is CASSPQSNYGYTF. DNA of the CDR3: TGTGCCAGCTCACCACAGAGTAACTATGGCTACACCTTC.

The V and J genes are TRBV30 and TRBJ1-1, with unresolved D. The CDR3 spans 12 residues. The germline V gene encodes CDR1 GTSNPN and CDR2 SVGIG (reference sequence). V lost 3 bases, J lost 4 bases, and 9 bases lay in between. The CDR3 is CAWRDKGTEAFF. As DNA, the CDR3 is TGTGCCTGGAGGGATAAGGGCACTGAAGCTTTCTTT.